Listed below are T cell receptor beta chains from one sample, sequenced in a study of blood T cell repertoires in COVID-19. Profiled with immunoSEQ multiplex PCR; TCRdb holds only in-frame clones, not every one. Of some 150,000 clones listed, about 86% were seen once; the top ten hold over 8.5%. The sample taken for sequencing was peripheral blood. These receptors originate from a woman in her forties or fifties with active or convalescent COVID-19. CDR3s leave out the opening cysteine and the closing phenylalanine or tryptophan. Each record gives: J gene, D gene, V gene, CDR3 protein. D genes are given only for firm matches.

TRBJ2-7	TRBD1	TRBV19	ASSPRTGTYEQY
TRBJ1-2	TRBD1	TRBV6-5	ASSGTVYGYT
TRBJ2-3	TRBD1	TRBV9	ASTKRGQGSGDTQY
TRBJ2-7	TRBD1	TRBV10-3	AISGLIGTGGEQY
TRBJ2-3	TRBD2	TRBV7-9	ASSSRLVGGGAIDTQY
TRBJ2-7	TRBD2	TRBV18	ASSPALAGEGEQY
TRBJ1-1	NA	TRBV19	ASSIRQGKGGNTEAF
TRBJ1-2	TRBD1	TRBV6-5	ASRDTGVPGGYT
TRBJ1-1	TRBD1	TRBV27	ASSPGTGGRGEAF
TRBJ2-7	TRBD2	TRBV4-1	ASSQAPPGLAYYEQY
TRBJ1-6	TRBD1	TRBV7-2	ASSPGTGVYSPLH
TRBJ1-1	NA	TRBV12-3/TRBV12-4	ASSPGRNTEAF
TRBJ2-7	NA	TRBV12-3/TRBV12-4	ASSPSWNEQY
TRBJ2-7	NA	TRBV4-1	ASSQDQRGSYEQY
TRBJ2-5	NA	TRBV21-1	ASSKVPGMDQETQY
TRBJ1-1	NA	TRBV7-9	ASSPLQNMNTEAF
TRBJ1-2	NA	TRBV24-1	ATSDWDISFGYT
TRBJ2-1	NA	TRBV6-2/TRBV6-3	ASSYEDNEQF
TRBJ1-2	NA	TRBV19	ASRLGGTNYGYT
TRBJ1-6	TRBD1	TRBV4-1	ASKPVGTVHSPLH
TRBJ1-2	NA	TRBV6-6	ASITGDYGYT
TRBJ2-1	NA	TRBV4-3	ASSLQGGNEQF